Listed below are T cell receptor beta chains from one sample, sequenced in a study of T cell responses to AZD1222 COVID-19 vaccine. Using immunoSEQ multiplex PCR, the repertoire was profiled, and TCRdb retains in-frame clones only, with some absent. The data hold about 55,000 clones, with 70% to 90% observed a single time. The sample in question was peripheral blood, obtained on day 0 of AZD1222 vaccination. Receptors were obtained from an adult in good health. Each CDR3 is given with its conserved first and last residue. D genes are given only for firm matches. Clone sizes are given selectively: once, few, many, or a class where the clone is expanded.

>once|-|TRBJ1-3|TRBV7-9
TGTGCCAGCAGCGCCACGGTCTCTGGAAACACCATATATTTT
CASSATVSGNTIYF
>-|-|TRBJ2-2|TRBV24-1
TGTGCCACCAGTGATCGGGCCGGGGAGCTGTTTTTT
CATSDRAGELFF
>-|-|TRBJ1-1|TRBV6-2/TRBV6-3
TGTGCCAGCAGTAGCGAACGGACAGTGACTGAGTCTTTCTTT
CASSSERTVTESFF
>-|-|TRBJ2-1|TRBV12-3/TRBV12-4
TGTGCCAGCGCTGGAGAAGGGCATGAGCAGTTCTTC
CASAGEGHEQFF
>-|-|TRBJ1-3|TRBV30
TGTGCCTGGAGTGTGTCTGGAAACACCATATATTTT
CAWSVSGNTIYF
>-|TRBD1|TRBJ1-5|TRBV6-5
TGTGCCAGCACCCAGGGGGATGGTCAGCCCCAGCATTTT
CASTQGDGQPQHF
>-|-|TRBJ2-2|TRBV29-1
TGCAGCGTAACCGGGGCATTGGCCACCGGGGAGCTGTTTTTT
CSVTGALATGELFF
>-|TRBD2|TRBJ2-5|TRBV4-2
TGTGCCAGCAGCCCCACTAGCGGGGATGAGACCCAGTACTTC
CASSPTSGDETQYF
>-|-|TRBJ1-1|TRBV5-8
TGTGCCAGCAGCTTGGCCTTGGAGTACACTGAAGCTTTCTTT
CASSLALEYTEAFF
>few|-|TRBJ1-6|TRBV10-2
TGCGCCAGCACGAGGTCGCCTAATTCACCCCTCCACTTT
CASTRSPNSPLHF
>-|-|TRBJ2-7|TRBV7-9
TGTGCCAGCAGCTTAGGGACGGGGGTACTTTGGCAGTACTTC
CASSLGTGVLWQYF
>once|TRBD1|TRBJ2-7|TRBV6-2/TRBV6-3
TGTGCCAGCAGTCAGGGACAGGATCCGTACTTC
CASSQGQDPYF
>-|-|TRBJ2-5|TRBV12-3/TRBV12-4
TGTGCCAGCAATCCCGGGACCTTGGTGGCCCAGTACTTC
CASNPGTLVAQYF
>-|-|TRBJ1-2|TRBV11-2
TGTGCCAGCAGCTTCGACCCGCAGGGACCCTATGGCTACACCTTC
CASSFDPQGPYGYTF
>-|-|TRBJ1-1|TRBV5-5
TGTGCCAGCAGCTTGTCTGGCCTCGGCTCTGAAGCTTTCTTT
CASSLSGLGSEAFF
>-|-|TRBJ1-5|TRBV9
TGTGCCAGCAGCGTGGGACGGACTCGGCGTAGCAATCAGCCCCAGCATTTT
CASSVGRTRRSNQPQHF